One TCR beta chain is described in this entry. Its antigen is still unknown. These data come from a study of T cells expressing NK-cell markers. Study at large: Cells sorted as CD3+CD56+NKG2C+, CD3+CD56+NKG2C- and CD3+CD56-NKG2C+ T cells supplied the TCR beta repertoires. Broader study findings: Researchers report these clonotypes also headed the CD3+CD56-NKG2C+ fraction in a handful of donors.

UMIs accompanied the 5'RACE template switching by which TCR beta cDNA was made. No DNA is given; TCRdb re-called the 5' RACE reads and lists each CDR3 protein once. The sample table sets out some 460,000 distinct CDR3 sequences. CDR1 KGHSH and CDR2 LQKENI come from the germline V gene. The CDR3 covers 15 residues. This receptor was identified in a woman in her forties or fifties in good health. The specimen sequenced was blood T cells: a sorted CD56 or NKG2C T cell subset, CD4+ or CD8+ T cells, or bulk PBMC T cells (not recorded which). The chain couples TRBV18 to TRBJ2-2; with no DNA, the TCRdb D assignment of TRBD2 cannot be verified. CDR3 in amino acids: CASSPSSSSAGELFF.